This TCR beta chain was identified in a study of naive and memory T cell subsets. Study-wide findings and caveats: Possibly reflecting memory cells re-expressing CD45RA, a few larger clonotypes occurred in naive repertoires, especially CD8.

Only a few counts were recorded for this clonotype. What it binds is not known. The junction had 9 bases not matched to a gene; V was cut back by 4 bases and J by 4 bases. CDR1 is PRHDT, CDR2 FYEKMQ, per germline (reference sequence). This CDR3 is 16 amino acids long. An equimolar mix of two oligonucleotides served as the beta constant-region primer for TRBC1 and TRBC2. Four rounds of PCR amplified the ligated cDNA using nested alpha and beta constant-region primers plus SP2. MiXCR was run by TCRdb on the UMI-ligation and nested PCR reads, yielding one entry per CDR3 protein. This table has around 100,000 distinct CDR3 sequences, about 14% appearing once. Separate alpha and beta amplification began at the second PCR step. Cells stained for CD3, CD4, CD8, CD45RA, CD27 and viability were sorted into four CD45RA/CD27 subsets.

This chain uses TRBV13 with TRBJ2-5, with 10 nucleotides matching TRBD1. Sequenced sample: naive CD8+ T cells from blood. The clonotype was recovered from a human donor in good health. For the CDR3, the DNA is TGTGCCAGCAGCTCTGGGGGACAGGGGTTTGGAGAGACCCAGTACTTC. It is translated as CASSSGGQGFGETQYF.